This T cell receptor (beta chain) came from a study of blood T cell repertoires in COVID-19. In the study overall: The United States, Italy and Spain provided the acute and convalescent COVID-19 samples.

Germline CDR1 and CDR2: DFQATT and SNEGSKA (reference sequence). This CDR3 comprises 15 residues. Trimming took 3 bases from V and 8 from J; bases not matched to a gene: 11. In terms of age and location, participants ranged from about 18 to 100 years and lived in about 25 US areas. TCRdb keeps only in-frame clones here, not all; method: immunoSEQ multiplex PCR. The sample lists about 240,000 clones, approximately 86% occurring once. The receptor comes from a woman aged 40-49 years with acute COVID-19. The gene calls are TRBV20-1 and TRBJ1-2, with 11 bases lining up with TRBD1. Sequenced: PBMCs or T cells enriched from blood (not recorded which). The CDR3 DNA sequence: TGCAGTGCTAGTTTCGTAGGACAGGGGGCGTTAGGCTACACCTTC. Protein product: CSASFVGQGALGYTF.